This T cell receptor beta chain is drawn from a study of T cell responses to AZD1222 COVID-19 vaccine (dated by TCRdb to 2020 to 2022). Notes on the research overall: AZD1222 recipients whose second dose came at about 4 weeks and those whose second dose came at about 12 weeks were combined into one group, since spike-specific TCR depth and breadth did not differ between the two schedules. A total of under 250 trial participants underwent TCR sequencing, of whom nearly 210 had received two doses of AZD1222 and approximately 25 had received two doses of the MenACWY control vaccine. Enrollment into the trials was organized by age into subgroups of 18-55, 56-69 and 70-plus years, and those subgroups contained approximately 150, 30 and 60 TCR-sequenced participants, respectively.

For CDR1 and CDR2, the germline V gene (reference sequence) lists MNHEY and SMNVEV. Including cysteine and phenylalanine, the CDR3 has 17 amino acids. The sequence is cut down to CDR3 DNA, 51 bases in frame from base 1. At the junction V is shortened by 3 bases and J by 0 bases, with 15 bases in between. The CDR3 regions of human TCRbeta chains were analyzed by immunosequencing. Per the authors' processing: TCRs in the repertoires were matched against a reference library of SARS-CoV-2-specific TCRs that had been generated with the MIRA antigen-specificity platform. Breadth was defined as the fraction of unique TCRs that were SARS-CoV-2-associated. Depth was defined as the fraction of total T cells that were SARS-CoV-2-associated. Each spike-specific TCR was assigned to its reactive spike region and to a CD4 or CD8 class using the MIRA data. Log10-transformed breadth and depth values were compared by one-way ANOVA with Sidak's multiple comparisons tests. Not all clones reach the TCRdb copy of this immuneACCESS table, which keeps in-frame sequences only. Checked studies attribute under half of the gap to unresolved V genes and leave the rest unexplained. The V and J calls and clone size are taken from that table; D and trimming were inferred from the DNA. The sample contains 100,000 to 150,000 clones, about 90% of them found a single time. Jointly, the top ten make up around 6% of the sample.

This specimen's time point label, interpreted: baseline before first vaccination. Vaccinee samples were obtained from the UK trials COV001 and COV002, which included a single-blind randomized controlled phase 2/3 trial of AZD1222 (ChAdOx1 nCoV-19) in healthy adults. Trial participant PBMC samples were collected at day 0 and day 28 after the second dose for TCRbeta chain sequencing. The study at large found these results: A significant rise in spike-specific TCR breadth and depth was observed after two AZD1222 doses relative to day 0 and relative to MenACWY recipients. Participants were mostly white British, with more females than males. The authors suggested clonal diversity may have been underestimated. No day 14 peak-response samples were available, so repertoires were characterized only after the peak T cell response. In the small 56-69-year group, the increase in depth fell short of significance, most likely because of low power. Conclusions about previously exposed vaccinees are limited, since just a handful of AZD1222 recipients were seropositive for SARS-CoV-2 at baseline. Vaccine-associated CD4 TCRs spanned the whole spike protein, with dominant responses in regions 160-218 and 743-854. Epitopes outside the regions mutated in the B.1.351 and B.1.1.7 variants were reportedly recognized by nearly half of the unique spike-specific TCRs.

Notes on this clone: The antigen it binds to is not known. The input lacks base qualities; no much larger clone sits a single base away.

The TCR was taken from an adult in good health. The sample in question was peripheral blood, obtained on day 0 of AZD1222 vaccination. The chain is assembled from TRBV27 and TRBJ2-1; TRBD2 is a possible D gene, resting on 6 matching bases. The CDR3 reads CASSFGVADNSYNEQFF. The nucleotide sequence is given as TGTGCCAGCAGTTTCGGGGTAGCGGACAACTCCTACAATGAGCAGTTCTTC.